This T cell receptor beta chain was recovered during a study of chemoradiotherapy in HPV16-positive cancers. Study overall: A couple of HPV16-positive patients' cells yielded candidate HPV-specific clones and common motifs. Study-wide results and caveats: HPV-specific T cells were functionally defined from only a couple of HPV16-positive patients. Better recurrence-free survival went with HPV-responsive T-cell expansion in HPV16-positive patients.

As to this clone: As yet, its antigen is unknown.

TCRdb's copy holds only in-frame clones and misses some; the assay was immunoSEQ multiplex PCR. Here the sample spans 6,500 to 8,500 clones, roughly 85% being singletons. Repertoires were sampled repeatedly during chemoradiotherapy. The V and J ends lost 3 bases and 7 bases respectively, with 20 bases between them. Per germline, CDR1 SGHDT and CDR2 YYEEEE. This CDR3 comprises 17 residues. The chain links TRBV5-6 to TRBJ1-6; perhaps TRBD1 as D (6 bases). This receptor was taken from a human donor with HPV-associated anogenital cancer. The sequencing here drew on blood, taken from a patient who underwent chemoradiotherapy. The CDR3 DNA reads TGTGCCAGCAGCTCCGGACCCCAATCGACAGGAAATTCACCCCTCCACTTT. The encoded protein is CASSSGPQSTGNSPLHF. The full variable domain, in which reference TRBV5-6 and TRBJ1-6 provide the parts outside the CDR3, is DAGVTQSPTHLIKTRGQQVTLRCSPKSGHDTVSWYQQALGQGPQFIFQYYEEEERQRGNFPDRFSGHQFPNYSSELNVNALLLGDSALYLCASSSGPQSTGNSPLHFGNGTRLTVT.